One sample yielded the 4 T cell receptor beta chains listed below, sequenced in a study of blood T cells in healthy people across ages. Alongside a J-beta primer mix, a sample-barcoded 5' primer served in a second PCR lasting about 7 to 11 cycles. MiXCR was run by TCRdb on the 5' RACE reads, yielding one entry per CDR3 protein. The sample contains some 1.5 million distinct CDR3 sequences, 28% of which appear only once. The sample taken for sequencing was blood. Receptor source: a woman in her 30s in good health.

This chain's CDR3 is CASSQELPPGVGETQYF. CDR3 coding DNA: TGTGCCAGCAGCCAAGAACTGCCACCGGGGGTCGGGGAGACCCAGTACTTC. V gene TRBV3-1 combines with J gene TRBJ2-5; D perhaps matches TRBD2 (6 bases). The CDR3 is made up of 17 amino acids. V was trimmed by 0 bases and J by 5 bases, leaving 19 bases between them. CDR1 and CDR2 (germline): LGHDT, YNNKEL (reference sequence).

The chain combines TRBV5-1 with TRBJ2-3, with 8 bases matching TRBD2. This CDR3 contains 15 residues. Germline assignment: CDR1 SGHRS and CDR2 YFSETQ. V was clipped by 0 bases and J by 10 bases; unmatched bases: 10. The CDR3 spells CASSLVAGSRDAQYF. CDR3 nucleotide sequence: TGCGCCAGCAGCTTGGTAGCGGGGTCCAGGGATGCGCAGTATTTT.

This clonotype was counted ten times or more. The rearrangement uses TRBV5-1 and TRBJ2-5, with 7 positions matching TRBD1. J lost 4 bases, V lost 4 bases, and 10 bases had no gene match. The CDR3 has 15 amino acids. Germline V gives CDR1 SGHRS, CDR2 YFSETQ. The CDR3 here is CASSARQGSGETQYF. The CDR3 nucleotides read TGCGCCAGCAGCGCCCGACAGGGTTCGGGAGAGACCCAGTACTTC.

The chain carries TRBV2 and TRBJ2-7, with D maybe TRBD2 (5 bases). V was clipped by 7 bases and J by 3 bases, with 16 bases between them. Germline CDR1 SNHLY, CDR2 FYNNEI. CDR3 length equals 14 residues. In DNA, the CDR3 is TGTGCCAGCACTTCTCGCCTAGCTGGCTACGAGCAGTACTTC. It is translated as CASTSRLAGYEQYF.